This T cell receptor (beta chain) stems from a study of vaccination and CD4 T cells after COVID-19 (dated 2022 in TCRdb). Study-level background: Every convalescent patient had a positive nasal swab PCR test for SARS-CoV-2, with mild disease in about nine patients and severe disease in one. The convalescent cohort included six males and four females, with two Hispanic individuals, seven Caucasians, two Asians and one multiracial person. Participants got two doses of the Pfizer-BioNTech BNT162b2 vaccine (n=8) or two doses of the Moderna mRNA-1273 vaccine (n=2). Post-vaccine blood samples were taken a median of 72 days after the second vaccine dose, with a range of roughly 14 to 241 days. In control cultures, a CEFX viral epitope pool was used as positive control, an HIV-1 Nef peptide pool was used as negative control, or no peptide was added. Culture stimuli were overlapping spike peptide pools from SARS-CoV-2 and from the common cold coronaviruses HCoV-NL63, HCoV-OC43 and HCoV-229E. In some eleven COVID-19 convalescent patients and a handful of infection-naive healthy vaccine recipients, researchers compared the spike-specific CD4+ TCR repertoire from before mRNA vaccination with the repertoire from after. Post-COVID blood samples from convalescent patients were collected a median of about 100 days after diagnosis, with a range of about 30 to 170 days.

Interpreted using the paper, the treatment or condition label stands for: approximately nine-day PBMC culture with coronavirus spike peptide pools or control peptides (ViraFEST assay). To expand antigen-specific T cells with peptide pools and then pick out the expanded clonotypes through TCR sequencing, the study relied on the ViraFEST assay. The positive SARS-CoV-2 PCR tests of the convalescent patients were dated from March to December 2020, before the Alpha, Beta and Delta variants emerged in the United States. Each well held 2 million or so PBMCs cultured in IMDM containing roughly 5% human AB serum and approximately 9.1 IU/ml IL-2, with 8.5 to 10 ug/ml peptide pools added. Half of the culture medium was replaced with fresh IL-2-containing medium on days 3 and 7. CD4+ T cells were isolated after less than twelve days of culture through negative selection using the EasySep CD4+ T cell isolation kit. Ficoll-Paque Plus gradient centrifugation was used to isolate PBMCs from whole blood, and the isolated PBMCs were then either used fresh or cryopreserved at -140C. Culture conditions were generally each tested in triplicate wells.

Its CDR3 holds 18 amino acids, cysteine through phenylalanine. Only the CDR3 region is kept as DNA, spanning 54 bases read in frame from base 1. Points on this clonotype: The specificity of this receptor is unknown. Within one base of it there is no much larger clone, and no base qualities were kept.

Results the study describes overall, beyond this receptor: Of the vaccine-specific clones found in convalescent patients, nearly all (304 of 307) were mono-reactive for SARS-CoV-2 spike instead of being cross-reactive with common cold coronaviruses. Relatively few convalescent patients were included in the study, and early timepoints after natural infection were not analyzed. In convalescent patients, a median approximately 86% of post-vaccine SARS-CoV-2-reactive clones were detected only after vaccination, suggesting vaccine-specific priming. The median count of SARS-CoV-2-reactive clonotypes went up from roughly 21 after infection to 30 to 40 after vaccination, although the change was not significant.

The library came from PCR. At the Johns Hopkins FTIC core, DNA from the cultured CD4+ T cells underwent TCR sequencing with the Oncomine TCR Beta short-read assay. The QIAamp micro DNA kit was used to extract genomic DNA from the cultured CD4+ T cells. Oncomine TCR Beta libraries from cultured CD4+ T cells were pooled with unique dual indexes and sequenced on an Illumina iSeq 100. Per the source publication's procedure: Non-productive sequences were removed, and CDR3s that did not start with C, did not end with F or W, or were shorter than 7 amino acids were discarded. The MANAFEST web application was used to identify antigen-specific clonotypes by comparing peptide-stimulated wells against reference wells and other culture wells. Positive clones required FDR below 0.05, an odds ratio above 5, and productive frequency above 0.1% in at least two of three replicate wells. A clonotype counted as cross-reactive if it showed significant expansion both in the SARS-CoV-2 spike wells and in at least one common cold coronavirus spike condition. Levenshtein distances (stringdist) and unrooted phylogenetic trees (ape) in R version 3.6.1 were used to assess CDR3 homology. TCRdb ran its own pipeline on the public reads, namely fastp trimming at Q25 and MiXCR clone calling, and kept in-frame beta chains. Merged by CDR3 protein, the rows form single entries marked with the most common genes and DNA. These V and J calls originate from TCRdb's pipeline instead of the authors' own analysis. Recorded for this sample are 13,000 to 15,000 distinct CDR3 sequences; less than 50% of them occurred a single time. 10% of the sample goes to the ten largest clones.

Sequencing was carried out using CD4+ T cells from blood, cultured in vitro. In this chain, TRBV21-1 is recombined with TRBJ2-7; the table's D call TRBD2 went unverified against the DNA. TRBV21-1 is listed as a pseudogene. This clonotype originated in a human donor who had recovered from COVID-19. DNA sequence: TGTGCCAGCAGCACAAGGCGGTGGTTGCGGGAGGGCAACTACGAGCAGTACTTC. Its amino acids are CASSTRRWLREGNYEQYF.